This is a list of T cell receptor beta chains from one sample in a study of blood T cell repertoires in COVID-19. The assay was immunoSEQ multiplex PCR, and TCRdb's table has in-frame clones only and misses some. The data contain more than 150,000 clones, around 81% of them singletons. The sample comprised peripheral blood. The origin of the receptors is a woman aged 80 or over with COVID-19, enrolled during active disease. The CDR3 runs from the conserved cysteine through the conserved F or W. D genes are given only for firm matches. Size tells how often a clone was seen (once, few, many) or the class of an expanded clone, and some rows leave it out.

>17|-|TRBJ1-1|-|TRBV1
CTSSLPRDRGTHTEAFF
TGCACCAGCAGCCTCCCCCGTGACAGGGGGACTCACACTGAAGCTTTCTTT
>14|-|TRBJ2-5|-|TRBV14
CASSQARGQWTQYF
TGTGCCAGCAGCCAAGCGCGCGGACAATGGACCCAGTACTTC
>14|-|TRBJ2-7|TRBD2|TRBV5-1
CASGVAGGSYEQYF
TGCGCCAGCGGGGTAGCGGGGGGTTCCTACGAGCAGTACTTC
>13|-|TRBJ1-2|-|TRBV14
CASSQITGYGYTF
TGTGCCAGCAGCCAGATTACAGGGTACGGCTACACCTTC
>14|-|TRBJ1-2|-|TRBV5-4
CASSLDQRGYGYTF
TGTGCCAGCAGCTTGGACCAGAGAGGCTATGGCTACACCTTC
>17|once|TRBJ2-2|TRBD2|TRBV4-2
CASSQDSLAGGFGELFF
TGTGCCAGCAGCCAAGATTCGCTAGCGGGAGGGTTCGGGGAGCTGTTTTTT
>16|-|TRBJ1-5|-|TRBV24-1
CATSDPKGSSNQPQHF
TGTGCCACCAGTGACCCCAAGGGGTCAAGCAATCAGCCCCAGCATTTT
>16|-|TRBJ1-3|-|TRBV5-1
CASSFEYSSSGNTIYF
TGCGCCAGCAGCTTCGAGTACAGTAGCTCTGGAAACACCATATATTTT
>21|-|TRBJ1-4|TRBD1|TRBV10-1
CASSESTRESRGFSLEEKLFF
TGCGCCAGCAGTGAGTCGACGAGGGAGAGCAGGGGGTTTTCTTTAGAGGAAAAACTGTTTTTT
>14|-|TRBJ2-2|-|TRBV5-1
CASSLADISVELFF
TGCGCCAGCAGCTTGGCGGACATATCCGTGGAGCTGTTTTTT
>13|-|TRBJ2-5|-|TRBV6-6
CASSPRGGETQYF
TGTGCCAGCAGTCCGAGGGGGGGAGAGACCCAGTACTTC
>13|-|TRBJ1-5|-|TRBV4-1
CASSQGRGQPQHF
TGCGCCAGCAGCCAAGGTCGGGGTCAGCCCCAGCATTTT
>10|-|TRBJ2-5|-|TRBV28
CASSRETQYF
TGTGCCAGCAGCCGGGAGACCCAGTACTTC
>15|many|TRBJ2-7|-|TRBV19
CASKMDTGNSYEQYF
TGTGCCAGTAAGATGGATACAGGGAACTCCTACGAGCAGTACTTC